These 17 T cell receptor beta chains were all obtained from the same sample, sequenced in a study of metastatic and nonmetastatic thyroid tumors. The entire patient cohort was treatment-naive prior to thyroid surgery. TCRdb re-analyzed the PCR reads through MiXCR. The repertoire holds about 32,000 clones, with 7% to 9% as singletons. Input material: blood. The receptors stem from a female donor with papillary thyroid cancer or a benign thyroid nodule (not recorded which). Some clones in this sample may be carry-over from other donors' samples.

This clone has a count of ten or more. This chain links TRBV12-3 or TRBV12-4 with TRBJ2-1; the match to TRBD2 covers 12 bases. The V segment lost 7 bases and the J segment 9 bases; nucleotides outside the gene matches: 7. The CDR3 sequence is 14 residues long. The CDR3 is CASNLAGGRFEQFF. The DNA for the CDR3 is TGTGCCAGCAACCTAGCGGGGGGGCGATTTGAGCAGTTCTTC.

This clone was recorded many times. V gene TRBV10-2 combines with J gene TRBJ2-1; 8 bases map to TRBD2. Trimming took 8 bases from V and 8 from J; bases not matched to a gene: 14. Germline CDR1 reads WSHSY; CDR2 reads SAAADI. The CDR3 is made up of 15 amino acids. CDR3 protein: CASRYKTGGVYEQFF. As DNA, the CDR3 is TGCGCCAGCCGCTACAAAACCGGGGGGGTCTATGAGCAGTTCTTC.

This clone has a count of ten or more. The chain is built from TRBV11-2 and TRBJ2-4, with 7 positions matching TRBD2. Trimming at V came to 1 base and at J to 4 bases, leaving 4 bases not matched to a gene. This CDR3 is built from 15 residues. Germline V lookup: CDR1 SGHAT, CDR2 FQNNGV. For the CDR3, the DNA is TGTGCCAGCAGCTTAGTTGGGGGAGGGAAAAACATTCAGTACTTC. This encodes CASSLVGGGKNIQYF.

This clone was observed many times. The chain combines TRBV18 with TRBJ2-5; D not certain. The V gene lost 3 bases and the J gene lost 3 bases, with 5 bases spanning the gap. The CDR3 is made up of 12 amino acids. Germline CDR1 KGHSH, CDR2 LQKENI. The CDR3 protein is CASSPQKETQYF. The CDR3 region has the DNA TGTGCCAGCTCACCTCAGAAAGAGACCCAGTACTTC.

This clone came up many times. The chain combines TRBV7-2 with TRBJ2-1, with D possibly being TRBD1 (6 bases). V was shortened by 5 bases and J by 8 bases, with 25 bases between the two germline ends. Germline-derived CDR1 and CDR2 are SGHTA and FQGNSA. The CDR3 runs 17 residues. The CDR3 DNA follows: TGTGCCAGCAGCCACACATCGACAGGACGCCATTCGTATGAGCAGTTCTTC. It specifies CASSHTSTGRHSYEQFF. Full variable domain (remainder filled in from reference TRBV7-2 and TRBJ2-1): GAGVSQSPSNKVTEKGKDVELRCDPISGHTALYWYRQSLGQGLEFLIYFQGNSAPDKSGLPSDRFSAERTGGSVSTLTIQRTQQEDSAVYLCASSHTSTGRHSYEQFFGPGTRLTVL.

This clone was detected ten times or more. The CDR3 region is CASSDALAGGLEQFF. CDR3 in DNA: TGTGCCAGCAGTGATGCACTAGCGGGGGGTCTTGAGCAGTTCTTC. V is TRBV2 and J is TRBJ2-1; 12 bases fit TRBD2. CDR1 is SNHLY and CDR2 is FYNNEI in the germline V gene. This CDR3 is 15 amino acids long. V gave up 3 bases and J gave up 9 bases; unmatched junction bases: 6. Full variable domain (missing parts from reference TRBV2 and TRBJ2-1): EPEVTQTPSHQVTQMGQEVILRCVPISNHLYFYWYRQILGQKVEFLVSFYNNEISEKSEIFDDQFSVERPDGSNFTLKIRSTKLEDSAMYFCASSDALAGGLEQFFGPGTRLTVL.

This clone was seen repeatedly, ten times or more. CDR3 protein: CASSLDGTGSTEAFF. CDR3 coding DNA: TGTGCCAGCAGCTTAGACGGGACAGGATCGACTGAAGCTTTCTTT. V and J are TRBV7-9 and TRBJ1-1; 8 bases are shared with TRBD1. This CDR3 contains 15 residues. J was trimmed by 5 bases and V by 1 base; bases with no gene match: 6. Germline values: CDR1 SEHNR, CDR2 FQNEAQ (reference sequence).

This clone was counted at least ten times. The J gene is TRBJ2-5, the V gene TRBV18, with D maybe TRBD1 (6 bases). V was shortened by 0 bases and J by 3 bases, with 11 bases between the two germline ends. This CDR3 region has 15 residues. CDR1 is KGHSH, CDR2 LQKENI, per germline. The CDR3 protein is CASSPPSRTEETQYF. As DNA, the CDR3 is TGTGCCAGCTCACCACCGAGCAGGACAGAAGAGACCCAGTACTTC.

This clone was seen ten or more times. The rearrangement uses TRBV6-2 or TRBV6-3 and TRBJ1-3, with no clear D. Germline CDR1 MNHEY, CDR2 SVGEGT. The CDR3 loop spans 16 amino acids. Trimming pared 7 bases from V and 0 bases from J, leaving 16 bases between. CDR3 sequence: CASTSAGFYSGNTIYF. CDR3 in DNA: TGTGCCAGCACCTCCGCGGGATTTTACTCTGGAAACACCATATATTTT.

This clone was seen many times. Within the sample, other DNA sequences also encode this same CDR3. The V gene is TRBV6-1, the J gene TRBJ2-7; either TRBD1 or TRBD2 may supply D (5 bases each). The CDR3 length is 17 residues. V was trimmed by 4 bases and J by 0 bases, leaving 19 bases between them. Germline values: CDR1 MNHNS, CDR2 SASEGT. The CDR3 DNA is TGTGCCAGCAGTGCGCAGGGTGCAGGGAGAAACTCCTACGAGCAGTACTTC. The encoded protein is CASSAQGAGRNSYEQYF.

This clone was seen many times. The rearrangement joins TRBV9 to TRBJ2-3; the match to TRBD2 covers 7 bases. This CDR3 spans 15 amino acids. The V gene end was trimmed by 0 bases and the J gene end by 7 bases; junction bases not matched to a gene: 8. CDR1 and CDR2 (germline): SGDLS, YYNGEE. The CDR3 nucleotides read TGTGCCAGCAGCGTAGGGGTGGGGACTACGAATACGCAGTATTTT. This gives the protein CASSVGVGTTNTQYF.

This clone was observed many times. The CDR3, as DNA: TGTGCCAGCAGCCGGGAAACCCAAGAGACCCAGTACTTC. Translating it yields CASSRETQETQYF. This chain uses TRBV11-2 with TRBJ2-5; a possible D gene is TRBD2 (5 bases). Germline lookup yields CDR1 SGHAT and CDR2 FQNNGV. The CDR3 has 13 amino acids. Trimming took off 5 bases at V and 1 base at J, with 8 bases between the two ends.

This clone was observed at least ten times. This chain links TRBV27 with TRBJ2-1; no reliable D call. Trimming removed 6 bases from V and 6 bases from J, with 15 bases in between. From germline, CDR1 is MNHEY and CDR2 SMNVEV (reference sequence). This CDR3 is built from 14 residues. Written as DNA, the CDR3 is TGTGCCAGCAGCCGTGGGGTAGTTTCCAATGAGCAGTTCTTC. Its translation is CASSRGVVSNEQFF.

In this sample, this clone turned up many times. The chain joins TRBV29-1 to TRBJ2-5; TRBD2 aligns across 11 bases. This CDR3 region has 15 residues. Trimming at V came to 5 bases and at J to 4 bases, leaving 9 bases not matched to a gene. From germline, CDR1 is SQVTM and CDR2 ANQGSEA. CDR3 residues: CSVPPALAGVETQYF. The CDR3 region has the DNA TGCAGCGTTCCCCCTGCACTAGCGGGAGTAGAGACCCAGTACTTC.

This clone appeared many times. CDR3 DNA: TGCGCCAGCAGGTGGGATACAGGGGGGAACTATGGCTACACCTTC. Protein sequence: CASRWDTGGNYGYTF. The V and J genes are TRBV5-1 and TRBJ1-2, with 8 positions matching TRBD1. Per the germline V gene, CDR1 is SGHRS and CDR2 is YFSETQ. This CDR3 is built from 15 residues. V shed 5 bases and J 2 bases; nucleotides not matched to a gene: 8. Looking up the rest from reference TRBV5-1 and TRBJ1-2 gives the full variable domain: KAGVTQTPRYLIKTRGQQVTLSCSPISGHRSVSWYQQTPGQGLQFLFEYFSETQRNKGNFPGRFSGRQFSNSRSEMNVSTLELGDSALYLCASRWDTGGNYGYTFGSGTRLTVV.

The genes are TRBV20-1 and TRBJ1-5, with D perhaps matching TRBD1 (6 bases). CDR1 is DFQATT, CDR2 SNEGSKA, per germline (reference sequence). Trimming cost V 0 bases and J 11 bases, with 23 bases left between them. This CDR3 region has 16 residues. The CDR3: CSARDPNQGGLESQHF. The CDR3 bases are TGCAGTGCTAGAGACCCCAACCAAGGGGGTTTAGAGTCCCAGCATTTT.

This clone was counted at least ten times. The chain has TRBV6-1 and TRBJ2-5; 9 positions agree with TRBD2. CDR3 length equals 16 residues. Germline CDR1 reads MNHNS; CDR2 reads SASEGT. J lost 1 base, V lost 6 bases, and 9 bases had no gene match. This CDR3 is CASRAGRGGVQETQYF. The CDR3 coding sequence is TGTGCCAGCAGAGCCGGGCGGGGGGGTGTCCAAGAGACCCAGTACTTC.